This TCR beta chain was sequenced for a study of memory CD4+ T cells and cytomegalovirus serostatus. Study as a whole: Donors were healthy Belgian adults, under 10 CMV seropositive and 20 to 25 seronegative.

This CDR3 has 15 amino acids. Germline CDR1 is LGHNA and CDR2 is YNFKEQ. Trimming pared 6 bases from V and 4 bases from J, leaving 16 bases between. Single viable CD3+CD4+CD8-CD45RO+ cells were sorted as the memory CD4+ T cells. Positive selection with CD4 microbeads enriched total CD4+ T cells. General observations from the study: CD4+ memory repertoires contained about 40% of the roughly 160 reported CMV TCRbeta sequences. CMV serostatus prediction reached median AUC around 0.95, or 0.9 with US-trained model.

Comments on this clone: Its specificity is not known.

The protocol was immunoSEQ multiplex PCR, while the TCRdb copy is restricted to in-frame clones and leaves out a portion. The sample yields 45,000 to 50,000 clones, 60% to 85% seen once. The receptor was derived from an adult in good health and CMV-seronegative. Sequenced: memory CD4+ T cells from blood. The chain joins TRBV4-2 to TRBJ2-4, with D possibly TRBD2 on 6 matching bases. The CDR3 DNA sequence: TGTGCCAGCAGACGCCCGCTACTAGCAAAAAACATTCAGTACTTC. Residues: CASRRPLLAKNIQYF.